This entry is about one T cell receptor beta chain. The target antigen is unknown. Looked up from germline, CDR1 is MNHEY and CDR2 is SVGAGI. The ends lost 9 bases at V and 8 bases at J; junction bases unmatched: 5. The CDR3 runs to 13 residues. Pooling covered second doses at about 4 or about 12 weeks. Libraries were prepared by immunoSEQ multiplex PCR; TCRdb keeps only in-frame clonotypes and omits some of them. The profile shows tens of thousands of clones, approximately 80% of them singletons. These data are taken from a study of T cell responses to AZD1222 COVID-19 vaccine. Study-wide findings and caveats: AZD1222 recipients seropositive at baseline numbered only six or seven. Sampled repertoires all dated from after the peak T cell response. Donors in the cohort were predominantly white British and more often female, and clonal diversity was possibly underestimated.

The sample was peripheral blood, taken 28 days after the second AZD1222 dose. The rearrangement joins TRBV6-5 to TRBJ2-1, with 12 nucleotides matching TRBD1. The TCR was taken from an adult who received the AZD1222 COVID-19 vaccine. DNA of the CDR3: TGTGCCAGTACCGGGACAGGGGGCTATGAGCAGTTCTTC. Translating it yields CASTGTGGYEQFF.